A selection of T cell receptor beta chains follows, all from one sample in a study of blood T cell repertoires in COVID-19. Produced via immunoSEQ multiplex PCR; TCRdb's table is partial and in-frame only. The sample lists about 99,000 clones, about 86% occurring once. Sequenced material: peripheral blood. These receptors were obtained from a woman aged 55-69 years in a cohort sampled during active or convalescent COVID-19. Both conserved end residues are part of each CDR3. D genes are given only for firm matches. Clone size, where shown, is once, few, many, or a class for clones that have expanded.

v_call	clone_size	j_call	d_call	cdr3_aa	cdr3_nt
TRBV28	-	TRBJ1-5	-	CASSWEGVGNQPQHF	TGTGCCAGCAGTTGGGAGGGTGTTGGCAATCAGCCCCAGCATTTT
TRBV2	-	TRBJ2-1	TRBD1	CATKSGTGPYNEQFF	TGTGCCACCAAATCCGGGACAGGGCCCTACAATGAGCAGTTCTTC
TRBV5-4	once	TRBJ2-1	-	CASSLVGLGNEQFF	TGTGCCAGCAGCTTGGTCGGACTGGGCAATGAGCAGTTCTTC
TRBV5-4	once	TRBJ2-3	TRBD2	CASSLVGGGITDTQYF	TGTGCCAGCAGCTTGGTTGGGGGGGGGATTACAGATACGCAGTATTTT
TRBV7-2	-	TRBJ2-7	TRBD1	CASSVGQGNYEQYF	TGTGCCAGCAGCGTGGGACAGGGCAACTACGAGCAGTACTTC
TRBV5-1	-	TRBJ1-1	-	CASRRGTGNTEAFF	TGCGCCAGCAGACGCGGGACGGGGAACACTGAAGCTTTCTTT
TRBV4-1	-	TRBJ1-2	-	CASSPNQVYHGYTF	TGCGCCAGCAGTCCAAACCAGGTCTACCATGGCTACACCTTC
TRBV28	-	TRBJ2-3	-	CASRGATDTQYF	TGTGCCAGCCGGGGGGCCACAGATACGCAGTATTTT
TRBV29-1	-	TRBJ2-7	-	CSVEGRGEQYF	TGCAGCGTTGAAGGTAGAGGGGAGCAGTACTTC
TRBV28	-	TRBJ2-3	TRBD1	CASSLGGQLTDTQYF	TGTGCCAGCAGTCTAGGGGGACAGCTCACAGATACGCAGTATTTT
TRBV10-3	-	TRBJ2-2	TRBD2	CAIRGTSGGPNTGELFF	TGTGCCATCAGAGGGACTAGCGGGGGCCCTAACACCGGGGAGCTGTTTTTT
TRBV11-2	-	TRBJ2-5	TRBD1	CASSLDRGPANQETQYF	TGTGCCAGCAGCCTCGACAGGGGGCCGGCTAACCAAGAGACCCAGTACTTC
TRBV27	-	TRBJ1-2	-	CASSTRQGGGYTF	TGTGCCAGCTCAACCCGGCAGGGCGGCGGCTACACCTTC
TRBV9	-	TRBJ1-6	TRBD1	CASSVETGVANSPLHF	TGTGCCAGCAGCGTCGAGACAGGGGTTGCGAATTCACCCCTCCACTTT
TRBV6-5	-	TRBJ2-1	TRBD2	CASLAGGPNEQFF	TGTGCCAGTCTAGCGGGGGGGCCTAATGAGCAGTTCTTC
TRBV7-3	-	TRBJ2-3	TRBD2	CASSLAGGKTDTQYF	TGTGCCAGCAGCTTAGCGGGAGGCAAGACAGATACGCAGTATTTT
TRBV14	-	TRBJ2-7	-	CASSPYQGWEQYF	TGTGCCAGCAGCCCTTACCAGGGTTGGGAGCAGTACTTC
TRBV5-1	-	TRBJ1-1	TRBD1	CASSLAQQGIGNTEAFF	TGCGCCAGCAGCTTGGCCCAACAGGGGATTGGGAACACTGAAGCTTTCTTT
TRBV3-1/TRBV3-2	-	TRBJ2-5	TRBD2	CASSGSTLAGGRYETQYF	TGTGCCAGCAGCGGCTCGACCCTTGCGGGGGGGCGGTACGAGACCCAGTACTTC
TRBV5-1	-	TRBJ1-2	-	CASSLDPGKRENGYTF	TGCGCCAGCAGCTTGGATCCGGGAAAGAGGGAAAATGGCTACACCTTC
TRBV12-3/TRBV12-4	-	TRBJ1-5	-	CASTGNSNQPQHF	TGTGCCAGCACAGGGAACAGCAATCAGCCCCAGCATTTT
TRBV6-2/TRBV6-3	-	TRBJ1-2	-	CASSRQGHGYTF	TGTGCCAGCAGTCGCCAGGGGCATGGCTACACCTTC
TRBV5-1	-	TRBJ1-3	-	CASSFSESSGNTIYF	TGCGCCAGCAGCTTCTCGGAGTCATCTGGAAACACCATATATTTT
TRBV5-1	-	TRBJ1-1	-	CASSLATGRGTEAFF	TGCGCCAGCAGCCTCGCGACAGGCCGGGGAACTGAAGCTTTCTTT
TRBV6-6	once	TRBJ2-7	TRBD1	CASRGAGQAYEQYF	TGTGCCAGCAGGGGGGCGGGACAGGCTTACGAGCAGTACTTC
TRBV7-3	-	TRBJ2-3	TRBD2	CASSLSGGVDTQYF	TGTGCCAGCAGCCTTAGCGGGGGGGTGGATACGCAGTATTTT
TRBV4-1	-	TRBJ2-7	-	CASSQELGQVGYEQYF	TGCGCCAGCAGCCAAGAACTAGGTCAGGTCGGCTACGAGCAGTACTTC
TRBV10-3	-	TRBJ2-2	TRBD1	CAISASGTANTGELFF	TGTGCCATCAGTGCCTCCGGGACAGCGAACACCGGGGAGCTGTTTTTT
TRBV11-3	-	TRBJ2-3	TRBD2	CASSLSASGLGTQYF	TGTGCCAGCAGCTTATCGGCTAGCGGGCTAGGTACGCAGTATTTT
TRBV15	-	TRBJ2-7	-	CATSRDRGQTYEQYF	TGTGCCACCAGCAGAGATCGAGGACAGACCTACGAGCAGTACTTC
TRBV29-1	-	TRBJ1-2	-	CSVDGGLGYTF	TGCAGCGTTGACGGGGGGCTGGGCTACACCTTC
TRBV10-3	-	TRBJ1-2	-	CAISLEQGGYGYTF	TGTGCCATCAGCCTTGAACAGGGTGGTTATGGCTACACCTTC
TRBV21-1	-	TRBJ2-2	-	CASSKARIAGTGELFF	TGTGCCAGCAGCAAAGCCCGGATAGCGGGCACCGGGGAGCTGTTTTTT
TRBV7-9	-	TRBJ2-1	-	CASSPPGSYNEQFF	TGTGCCAGCAGCCCCCCAGGCTCCTACAATGAGCAGTTCTTC
TRBV19	few	TRBJ2-4	-	CASRARTKNIQYF	TGTGCCAGTCGCGCCAGGACCAAAAACATTCAGTACTTC
TRBV18	-	TRBJ1-5	TRBD1	CASSPPGDRVHQPQHF	TGTGCCAGCTCACCCCCCGGGGACAGGGTTCATCAGCCCCAGCATTTT
TRBV30	-	TRBJ1-2	-	CAWSVRSGNYGYTF	TGTGCCTGGAGTGTACGCTCAGGAAACTATGGCTACACCTTC
TRBV12-3/TRBV12-4	-	TRBJ2-2	-	CASSQGGRLFF	TGTGCCAGCAGTCAAGGGGGTAGGCTGTTTTTT
TRBV18	-	TRBJ1-5	-	CASSPPPGRGNQPQHF	TGTGCCAGCTCACCCCCGCCAGGGCGAGGCAATCAGCCCCAGCATTTT
TRBV6-5	-	TRBJ1-5	-	CASRQTPNQPQHF	TGTGCCAGCAGACAGACGCCCAATCAGCCCCAGCATTTT
TRBV9	-	TRBJ1-1	TRBD1	CASSTRTGNTEAFF	TGTGCCAGCAGCACCCGGACAGGGAACACTGAAGCTTTCTTT
TRBV5-1	-	TRBJ2-7	-	CASSVGTGTPNYEQYF	TGCGCCAGCAGCGTGGGGACCGGGACTCCTAACTACGAGCAGTACTTC
TRBV7-9	-	TRBJ2-7	-	CASSLGGEDEQYF	TGTGCCAGCAGCTTAGGGGGAGAAGACGAGCAGTACTTC
TRBV21-1	-	TRBJ2-1	-	CASSKLLANEQFF	TGTGCCAGCAGCAAGCTACTAGCGAATGAGCAGTTCTTC
TRBV7-3	-	TRBJ1-1	-	CASSLGPGGTEAFF	TGTGCCAGCAGCTTGGGACCGGGAGGGACTGAAGCTTTCTTT
TRBV18	-	TRBJ2-5	-	CASSPSGGTQYF	TGTGCCAGCTCACCAAGTGGAGGGACCCAGTACTTC
TRBV6-5	-	TRBJ1-1	TRBD1	CASRTGGLNTEAFF	TGTGCCAGCAGGACAGGGGGCCTAAACACTGAAGCTTTCTTT
TRBV2	-	TRBJ1-1	-	CASGLGNTEAFF	TGTGCCAGCGGCCTAGGGAACACTGAAGCTTTCTTT